This TCR beta chain appears in the sequencing data of a study of patients and donors after allogeneic stem cell transplantation. Details on this clonotype: A read error may explain this, as a much larger clone is one base away.

The CDR3 extends over 16 amino acids. TCRdb reanalysed the RT-PCR reads using MiXCR and keeps one entry per CDR3 protein. In the table there are 30,000 or so distinct CDR3 sequences, over 6.5% of which are singletons. Input material: blood, either unsorted or a sorted T cell fraction (not recorded which). The chain joins TRBV12-3 or TRBV12-4 to TRBJ2-5, with a possible D match to TRBD2 (6 bases). The TCR sequence derives from a human donor who was either an allogeneic HSCT recipient or a stem cell or donor lymphocyte infusion donor (not recorded which). It is not recorded whose cells these are; they may come from a transplant donor. Here the CDR3 reads CATSLTGTGNQETQYF. The DNA for the CDR3 is TGTGCCACCAGTTTAACTGGGACTGGCAACCAAGAGACCCAGTACTTC.